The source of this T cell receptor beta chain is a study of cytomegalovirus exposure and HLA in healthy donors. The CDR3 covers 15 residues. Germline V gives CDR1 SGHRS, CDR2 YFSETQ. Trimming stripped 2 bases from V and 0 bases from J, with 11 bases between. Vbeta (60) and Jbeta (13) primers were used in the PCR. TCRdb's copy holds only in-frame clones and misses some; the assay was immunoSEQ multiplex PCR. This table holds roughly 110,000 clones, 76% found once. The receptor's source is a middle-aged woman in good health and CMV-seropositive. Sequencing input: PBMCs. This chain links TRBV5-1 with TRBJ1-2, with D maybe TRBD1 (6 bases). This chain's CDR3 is CASSLGGGTNYGYTF. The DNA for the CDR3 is TGCGCCAGCAGCTTAGGGGGGGGTACTAACTATGGCTACACCTTC.